This record looks at one T cell receptor (beta chain) sequence and its context. The target antigen is unknown. The data belong to a study of CXCR3-negative and CXCR3-positive naive CD8 T cells. Study background: A total of roughly 140 million TRB reads was generated, with about 1.5 +/- 0.3 million per library. Study findings and constraints: Unlike memory cells, which differed, naive CXCR3-negative and CXCR3-positive cells had similar TRBV-TRBJ usage.

Germline V gives CDR1 SGHDT, CDR2 YYEEEE. This CDR3 has 15 amino acids. It was by 5' RACE with UMI labels that the TRB cDNA libraries were prepared. Each CDR3 protein gets one entry in TCRdb, which reprocessed the 5' RACE reads and gives no DNA. The clone table shows around 52,000 distinct CDR3 sequences, with the ten largest holding 23%. The chain has TRBV5-6 and TRBJ2-1; there is no DNA to check the TCRdb D call of TRBD1. What was sequenced was memory CD8+ T cells from blood. The sequence was obtained from a human donor in good health. Some clones in this sample may be carry-over from other donors' samples. CDR3 loop: CASMEWDRGIDEQFF.